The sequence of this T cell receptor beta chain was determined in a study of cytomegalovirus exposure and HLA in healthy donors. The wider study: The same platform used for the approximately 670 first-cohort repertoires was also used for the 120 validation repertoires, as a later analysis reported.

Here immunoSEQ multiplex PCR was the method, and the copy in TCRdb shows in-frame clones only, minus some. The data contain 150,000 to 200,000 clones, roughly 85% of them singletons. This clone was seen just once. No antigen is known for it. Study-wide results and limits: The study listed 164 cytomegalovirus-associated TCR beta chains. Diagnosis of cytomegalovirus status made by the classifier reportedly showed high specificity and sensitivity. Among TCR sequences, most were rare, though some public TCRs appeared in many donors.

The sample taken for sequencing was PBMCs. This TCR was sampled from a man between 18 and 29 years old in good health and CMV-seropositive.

The CDR3 here is CASSWGYNQPQHF. As DNA, the CDR3 is TGTGCCAGCAGTTGGGGCTACAATCAGCCCCAGCATTTT. The genes are TRBV27 and TRBJ1-5; tentative D call: TRBD1 (5 bases). Germline V gives CDR1 MNHEY, CDR2 SMNVEV (reference sequence). Between the trimmed V and J ends, which lost 4 bases and 3 bases, there was a span of 7 bases. This CDR3 has 13 residues.